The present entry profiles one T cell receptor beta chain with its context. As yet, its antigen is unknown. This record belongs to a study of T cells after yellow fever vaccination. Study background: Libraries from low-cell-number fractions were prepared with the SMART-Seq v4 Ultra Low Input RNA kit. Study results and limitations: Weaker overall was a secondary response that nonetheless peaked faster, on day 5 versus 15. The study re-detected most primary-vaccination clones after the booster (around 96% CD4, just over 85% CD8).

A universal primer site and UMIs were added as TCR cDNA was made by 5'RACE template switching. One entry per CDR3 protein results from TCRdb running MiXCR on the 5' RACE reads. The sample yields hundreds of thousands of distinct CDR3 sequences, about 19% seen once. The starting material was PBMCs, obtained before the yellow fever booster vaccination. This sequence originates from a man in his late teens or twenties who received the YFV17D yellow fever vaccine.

The CDR3 is CSANMNTGELFF. The DNA for the CDR3 is TGCAGTGCTAATATGAACACCGGGGAGCTGTTTTTT. The V and J genes are TRBV20-1 and TRBJ2-2, with unresolved D. Trimming removed 4 bases from V and 1 base from J, with 4 bases in between. The germline CDR1 and CDR2 sequences are DFQATT and SNEGSKA (reference sequence). The CDR3 loop spans 12 amino acids.